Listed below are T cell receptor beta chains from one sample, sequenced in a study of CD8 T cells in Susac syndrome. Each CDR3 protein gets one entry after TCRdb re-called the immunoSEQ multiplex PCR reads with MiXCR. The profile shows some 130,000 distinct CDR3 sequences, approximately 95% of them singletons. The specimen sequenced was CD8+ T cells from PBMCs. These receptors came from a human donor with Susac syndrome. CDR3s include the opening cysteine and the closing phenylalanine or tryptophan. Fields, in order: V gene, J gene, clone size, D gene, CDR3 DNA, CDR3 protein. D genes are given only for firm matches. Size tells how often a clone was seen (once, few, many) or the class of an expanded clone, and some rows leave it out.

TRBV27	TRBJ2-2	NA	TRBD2	TGTGCCAGCAGTCCCACGGGACTAACCGGGGAGCTGTTTTTT	CASSPTGLTGELFF
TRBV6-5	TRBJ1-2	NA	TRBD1	TGTGCCAGCAGTTACTACAGCGGGGACAGGGGGCTTAACTATGGCTACACCTTC	CASSYYSGDRGLNYGYTF
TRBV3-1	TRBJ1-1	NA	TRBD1	TGTGCCAGCAGCCAAGAGGACAGGGGGCTAAACACTGAAGCTTTCTTT	CASSQEDRGLNTEAFF
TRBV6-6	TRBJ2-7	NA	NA	TGTGCCAGCAGTCCTGTGGGGGACGAGCAGTACTTC	CASSPVGDEQYF
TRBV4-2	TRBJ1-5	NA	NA	TGTGCCAGCAGCCAAGAGGAAAGGGCGGGCAATCAGCCCCAGCATTTT	CASSQEERAGNQPQHF
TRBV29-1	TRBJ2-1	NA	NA	TGCAGCGTTGAAAGCTACGGGGGGACAGGAGTGTACAATGAGCAGTTCTTC	CSVESYGGTGVYNEQFF
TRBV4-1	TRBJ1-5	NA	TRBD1	TGCGCCAGCAGCCAGGACACAGGGGGACTTCAGCCCCAGCATTTT	CASSQDTGGLQPQHF
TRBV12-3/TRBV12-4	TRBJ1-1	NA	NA	TGTGCCAGCAATTTGCAGGGTCACACTGAAGCTTTCTTT	CASNLQGHTEAFF
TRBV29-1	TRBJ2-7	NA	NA	TGCAGCGTTGAAGGTGGGGGGTACTCCTACGAGCAGTACTTC	CSVEGGGYSYEQYF
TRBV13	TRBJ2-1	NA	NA	TGTGCCAGCAGCTTCAGGGGGGTCAATGAGCAGTTCTTC	CASSFRGVNEQFF
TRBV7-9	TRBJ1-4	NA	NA	TGTGCCAGCAGCGAAATACCATCGGAACAGGAAACTAATGAAAAACTGTTTTTT	CASSEIPSEQETNEKLFF
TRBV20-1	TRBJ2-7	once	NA	TGCAGTGCTTACGGACGGGGGATGACCTACGAGCAGTACTTC	CSAYGRGMTYEQYF
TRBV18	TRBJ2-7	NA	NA	TGTGCCAGCTCGGAAAGTGGAGGCTACGAGCAGTACTTC	CASSESGGYEQYF
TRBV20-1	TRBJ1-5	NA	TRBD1	TGCAGTGCTCGCACCAGGGGGTCTAATCAGCCCCAGCATTTT	CSARTRGSNQPQHF
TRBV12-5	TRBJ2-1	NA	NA	TGTGCTAGTGGTTTGCCTTGGAGGGATGAGCAGTTCTTC	CASGLPWRDEQFF
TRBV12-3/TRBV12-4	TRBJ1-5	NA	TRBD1	TGTGCCAGCAGTCCTACAGGGGTCAATCAGCCCCAGCATTTT	CASSPTGVNQPQHF